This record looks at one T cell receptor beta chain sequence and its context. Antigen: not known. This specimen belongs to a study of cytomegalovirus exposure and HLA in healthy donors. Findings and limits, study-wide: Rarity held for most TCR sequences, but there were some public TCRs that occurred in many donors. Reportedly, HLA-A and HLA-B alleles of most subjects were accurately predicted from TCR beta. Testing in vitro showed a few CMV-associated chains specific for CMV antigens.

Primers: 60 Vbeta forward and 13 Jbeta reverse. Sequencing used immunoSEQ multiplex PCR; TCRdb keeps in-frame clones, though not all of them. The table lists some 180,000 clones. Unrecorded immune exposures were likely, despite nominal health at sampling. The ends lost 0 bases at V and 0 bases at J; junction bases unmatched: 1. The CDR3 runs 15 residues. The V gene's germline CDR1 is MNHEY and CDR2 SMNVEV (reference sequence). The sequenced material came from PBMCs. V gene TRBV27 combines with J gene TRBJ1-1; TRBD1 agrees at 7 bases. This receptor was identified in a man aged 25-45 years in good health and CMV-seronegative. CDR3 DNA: TGTGCCAGCAGTTTATCAGGGGGCATGAACACTGAAGCTTTCTTT. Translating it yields CASSLSGGMNTEAFF.